This T cell receptor beta chain was retrieved from a study of glioma-infiltrating T cells. In its sample, this clonotype was seen many times. Using RNA template, CDR3s of TCR alpha and beta were amplified with iRepertoire arm-PCR. From the multiplex PCR reads, TCRdb called clonotypes with MiXCR, one entry per CDR3 protein. The sample lists approximately 190,000 distinct CDR3 sequences, over 25% occurring once. The source is a human donor with low-grade glioma or glioblastoma, undergoing nonglioma brain surgery, or in good health (not recorded which). Sequenced sample: glioma tissue, nonneoplastic brain tissue, or PBMCs (not recorded which).

The DNA of the CDR3 is TGTGCCAGCAGTACTCTAGCGCGCTCCTACGAGCAGTACTTC. Residues: CASSTLARSYEQYF. This chain uses TRBV28 with TRBJ2-7, with D maybe TRBD2 (6 bases). The CDR3 spans 14 residues. Germline CDR1 MDHEN, CDR2 SYDVKM. Trimming took off 5 bases at V and 0 bases at J, with 11 bases between the two ends.